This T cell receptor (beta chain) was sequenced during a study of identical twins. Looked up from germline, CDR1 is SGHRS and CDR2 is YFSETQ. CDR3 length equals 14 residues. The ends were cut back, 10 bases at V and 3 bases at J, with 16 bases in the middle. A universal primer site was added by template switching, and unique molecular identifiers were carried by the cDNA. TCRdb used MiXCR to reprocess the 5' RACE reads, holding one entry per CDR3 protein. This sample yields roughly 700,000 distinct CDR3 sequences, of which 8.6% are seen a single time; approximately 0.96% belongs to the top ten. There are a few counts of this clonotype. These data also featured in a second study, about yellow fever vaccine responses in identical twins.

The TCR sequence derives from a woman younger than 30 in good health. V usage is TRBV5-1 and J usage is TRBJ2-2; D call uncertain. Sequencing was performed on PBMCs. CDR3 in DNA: TGCGCCTCCCTTAAGGAATTCGACACCGGGGAGCTGTTTTTT. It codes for CASLKEFDTGELFF.